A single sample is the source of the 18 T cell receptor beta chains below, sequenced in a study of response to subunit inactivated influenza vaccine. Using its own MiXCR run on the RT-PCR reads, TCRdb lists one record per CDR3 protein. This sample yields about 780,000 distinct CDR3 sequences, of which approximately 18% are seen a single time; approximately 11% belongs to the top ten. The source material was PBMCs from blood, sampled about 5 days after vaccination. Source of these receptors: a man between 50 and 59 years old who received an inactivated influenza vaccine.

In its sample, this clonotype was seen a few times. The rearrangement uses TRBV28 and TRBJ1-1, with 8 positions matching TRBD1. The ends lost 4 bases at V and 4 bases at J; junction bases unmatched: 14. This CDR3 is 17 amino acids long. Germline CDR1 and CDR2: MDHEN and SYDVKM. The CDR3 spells CASSSTDRVGAGTEAFF. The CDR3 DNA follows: TGTGCCAGCAGTTCCACGGACAGGGTCGGTGCGGGCACTGAAGCTTTCTTT.

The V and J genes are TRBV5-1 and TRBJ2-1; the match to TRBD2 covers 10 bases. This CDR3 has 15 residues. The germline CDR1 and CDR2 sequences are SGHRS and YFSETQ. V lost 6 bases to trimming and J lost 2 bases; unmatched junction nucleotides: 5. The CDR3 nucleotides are TGCGCCAGCATCGATAGCGGGGGGCCCTACAATGAGCAGTTCTTC. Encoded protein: CASIDSGGPYNEQFF.

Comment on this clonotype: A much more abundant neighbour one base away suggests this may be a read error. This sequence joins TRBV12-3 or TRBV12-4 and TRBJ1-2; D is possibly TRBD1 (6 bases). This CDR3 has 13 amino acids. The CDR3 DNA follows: TGTGCCAGCGGACAGACAGTGAACTATGGCTACATCTTC. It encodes CASGQTVNYGYIF.

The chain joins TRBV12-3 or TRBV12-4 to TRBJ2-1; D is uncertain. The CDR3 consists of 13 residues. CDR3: CASKESGNNEQFF. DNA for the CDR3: TGTGCTTCGAAGGAATCGGGTAACAATGAGCAGTTCTTC.

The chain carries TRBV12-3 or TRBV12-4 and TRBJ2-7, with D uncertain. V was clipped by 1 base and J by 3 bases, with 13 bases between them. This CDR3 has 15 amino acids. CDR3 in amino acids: CASSLVSQLNYEQYF. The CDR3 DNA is TGTGCCAGCAGTTTAGTTTCCCAGCTAAACTACGAGCAGTACTTC.

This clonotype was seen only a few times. CDR3 DNA sequence: TGTGCCAGCAGTTCTTATGGAGCGGGTGTTGCCTACGAGCAGTACTTC. Protein: CASSSYGAGVAYEQYF. The chain has TRBV27 and TRBJ2-7, with D possibly matching TRBD2 (6 bases). The germline V gene has CDR1 MNHEY and CDR2 SMNVEV (reference sequence). The CDR3 consists of 16 residues. V gave up 4 bases and J gave up 2 bases, with 18 bases separating them.

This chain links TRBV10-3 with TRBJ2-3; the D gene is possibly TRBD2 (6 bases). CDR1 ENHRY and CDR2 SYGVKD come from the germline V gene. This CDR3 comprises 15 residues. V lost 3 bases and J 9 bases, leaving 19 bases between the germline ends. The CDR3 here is CAISDGGAGGSTQYF. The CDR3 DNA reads TGTGCCATCAGTGATGGCGGGGCCGGAGGTTCGACGCAGTATTTT.

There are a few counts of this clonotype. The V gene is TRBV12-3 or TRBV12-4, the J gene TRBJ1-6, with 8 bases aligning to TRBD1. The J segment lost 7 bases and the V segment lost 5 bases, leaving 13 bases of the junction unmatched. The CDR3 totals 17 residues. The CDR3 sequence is CASSPTSTGVGNSPLHF. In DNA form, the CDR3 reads TGTGCCAGCAGTCCAACTTCGACAGGGGTGGGGAATTCACCCCTCCACTTT.

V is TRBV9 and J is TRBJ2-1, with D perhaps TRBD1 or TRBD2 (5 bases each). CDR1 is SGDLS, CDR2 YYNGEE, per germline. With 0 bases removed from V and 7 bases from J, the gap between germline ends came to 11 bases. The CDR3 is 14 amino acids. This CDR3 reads CASSVEGRPNEQFF. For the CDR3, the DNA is TGTGCCAGCAGCGTAGAGGGACGCCCTAATGAGCAGTTCTTC.

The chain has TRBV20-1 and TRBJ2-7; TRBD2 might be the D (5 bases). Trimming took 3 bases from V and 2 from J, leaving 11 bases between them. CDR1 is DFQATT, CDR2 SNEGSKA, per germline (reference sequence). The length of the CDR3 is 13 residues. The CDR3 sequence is CSASRSGTYEQYF. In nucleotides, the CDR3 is TGCAGTGCTAGTCGTTCGGGGACCTACGAGCAGTACTTC.

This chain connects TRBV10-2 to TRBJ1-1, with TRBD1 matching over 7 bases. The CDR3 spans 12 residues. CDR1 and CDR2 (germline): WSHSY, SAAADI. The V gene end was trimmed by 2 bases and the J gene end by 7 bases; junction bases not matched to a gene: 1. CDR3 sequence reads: CASSERDSEAFF. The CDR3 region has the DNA TGCGCCAGCAGTGAGAGGGACAGTGAAGCTTTCTTT.

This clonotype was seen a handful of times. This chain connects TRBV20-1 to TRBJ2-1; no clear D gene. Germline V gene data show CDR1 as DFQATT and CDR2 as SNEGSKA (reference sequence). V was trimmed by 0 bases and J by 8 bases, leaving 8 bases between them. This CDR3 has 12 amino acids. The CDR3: CSARDLGYEQFF. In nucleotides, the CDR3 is TGCAGTGCTAGAGACCTAGGCTATGAGCAGTTCTTC.

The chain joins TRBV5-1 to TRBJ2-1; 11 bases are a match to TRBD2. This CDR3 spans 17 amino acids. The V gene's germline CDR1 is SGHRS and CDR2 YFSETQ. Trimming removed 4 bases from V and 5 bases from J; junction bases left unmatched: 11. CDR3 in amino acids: CASSPMELAGGDNEQFF. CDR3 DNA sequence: TGCGCCAGCAGCCCGATGGAGCTAGCGGGGGGCGACAATGAGCAGTTCTTC.

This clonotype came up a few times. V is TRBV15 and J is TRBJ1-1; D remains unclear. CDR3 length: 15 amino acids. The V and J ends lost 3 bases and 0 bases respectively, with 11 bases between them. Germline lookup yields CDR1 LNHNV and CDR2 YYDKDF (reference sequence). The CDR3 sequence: CATSRAGGMNTEAFF. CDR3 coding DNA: TGTGCCACCAGCAGGGCGGGCGGCATGAACACTGAAGCTTTCTTT.

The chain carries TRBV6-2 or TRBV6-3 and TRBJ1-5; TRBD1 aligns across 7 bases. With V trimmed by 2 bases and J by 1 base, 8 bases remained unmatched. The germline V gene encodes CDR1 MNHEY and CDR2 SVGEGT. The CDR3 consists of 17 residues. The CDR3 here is CASSYKRTGGSNQPQHF. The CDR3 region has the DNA TGTGCCAGCAGTTACAAGAGGACAGGCGGCAGCAATCAGCCCCAGCATTTT.

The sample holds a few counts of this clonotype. The CDR3 sequence is CATGDSTDTQYF. In DNA, the CDR3 is TGTGCCACAGGGGACAGCACAGATACGCAGTATTTT. The V and J genes are TRBV15 and TRBJ2-3; D could derive from TRBD1 or TRBD2 (5 bases each). Trimming removed 9 bases from V and 0 bases from J, with 7 bases in between. Germline V lookup: CDR1 LNHNV, CDR2 YYDKDF (reference sequence). CDR3 length equals 12 residues.

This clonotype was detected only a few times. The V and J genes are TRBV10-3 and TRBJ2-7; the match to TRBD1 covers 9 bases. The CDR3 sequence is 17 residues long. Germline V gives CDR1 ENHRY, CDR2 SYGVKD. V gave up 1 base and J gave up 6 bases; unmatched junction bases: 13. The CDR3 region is CAISEWRQGGPGFEQYF. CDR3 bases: TGTGCCATCAGTGAGTGGAGACAGGGGGGCCCAGGGTTCGAGCAGTACTTC.

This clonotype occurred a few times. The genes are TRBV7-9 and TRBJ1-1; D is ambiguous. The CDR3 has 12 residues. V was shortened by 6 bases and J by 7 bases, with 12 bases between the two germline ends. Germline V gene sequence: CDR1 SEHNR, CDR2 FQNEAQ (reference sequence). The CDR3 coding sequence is TGTGCCAGCAGTTGGTCGGACTTTGAAGCTTTCTTT. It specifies CASSWSDFEAFF.